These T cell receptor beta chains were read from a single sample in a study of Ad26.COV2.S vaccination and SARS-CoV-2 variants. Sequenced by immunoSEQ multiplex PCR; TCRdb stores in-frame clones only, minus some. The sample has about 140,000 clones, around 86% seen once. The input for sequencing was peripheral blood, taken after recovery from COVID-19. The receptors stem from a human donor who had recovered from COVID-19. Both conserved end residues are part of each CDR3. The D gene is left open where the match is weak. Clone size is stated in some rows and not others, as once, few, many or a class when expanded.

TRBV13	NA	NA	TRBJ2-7	CASSWNREKQYF	TGTGCCAGCAGCTGGAATCGGGAAAAACAGTACTTC
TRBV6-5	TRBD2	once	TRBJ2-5	CASTTAGGRVETQYF	TGTGCCAGCACCACCGCGGGGGGCAGGGTAGAGACCCAGTACTTC
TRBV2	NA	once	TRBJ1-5	CASGGGYSNQPQHF	TGTGCCAGCGGGGGAGGCTATAGCAATCAGCCCCAGCATTTT
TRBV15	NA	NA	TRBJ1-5	CATSRDLQPQHF	TGTGCCACCAGCAGAGATTTGCAGCCCCAGCATTTT
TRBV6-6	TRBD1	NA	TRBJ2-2	CASSYSGQGPTGELFF	TGTGCCAGCAGTTACTCGGGACAGGGGCCCACCGGGGAGCTGTTTTTT
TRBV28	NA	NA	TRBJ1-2	CAGSRGAGGYTF	TGTGCCGGGTCTAGGGGCGCGGGTGGCTACACCTTC
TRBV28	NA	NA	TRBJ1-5	CASSLGSDPYQPQHF	TGTGCCAGCAGTTTAGGGTCAGACCCCTATCAGCCCCAGCATTTT
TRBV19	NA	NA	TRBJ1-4	CASEGTLGYEKLFF	TGTGCCAGTGAAGGGACGTTGGGGTATGAAAAACTGTTTTTT
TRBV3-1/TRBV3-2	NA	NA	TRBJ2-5	CASSQVRGGRETQYF	TGTGCCAGCAGCCAAGTGAGGGGGGGACGGGAGACCCAGTACTTC
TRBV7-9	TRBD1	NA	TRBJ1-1	CASSLGQSMNTEAFF	TGTGCCAGCAGCTTGGGACAGAGCATGAACACTGAAGCTTTCTTT
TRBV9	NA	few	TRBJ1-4	CASSPKGGTNEKLFF	TGTGCCAGCAGCCCAAAAGGCGGAACTAATGAAAAACTGTTTTTT
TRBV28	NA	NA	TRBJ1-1	CASSLTGRAEAFF	TGTGCCAGCAGTCTTACAGGGAGGGCTGAAGCTTTCTTT
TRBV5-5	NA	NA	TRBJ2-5	CASSFNGGETQYF	TGTGCCAGCAGCTTCAACGGGGGAGAGACCCAGTACTTC
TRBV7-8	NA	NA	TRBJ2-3	CASSTLDRIHSDTQYF	TGTGCCAGCAGCACCTTAGACAGGATTCATTCAGATACGCAGTATTTT
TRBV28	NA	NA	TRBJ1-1	CASNSVLGAEAFF	TGTGCCAGCAATTCTGTCTTGGGGGCTGAAGCTTTCTTT
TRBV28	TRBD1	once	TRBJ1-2	CASSLIGTGHYGYTF	TGTGCCAGCAGTTTAATCGGGACAGGGCACTATGGCTACACCTTC
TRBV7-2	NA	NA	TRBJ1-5	CASSLTVGNQPQHF	TGTGCCAGCAGCTTAACCGTCGGCAATCAGCCCCAGCATTTT
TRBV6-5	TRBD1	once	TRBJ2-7	CASSYSGQGAYEQYF	TGTGCCAGCAGTTACTCGGGGCAGGGGGCCTACGAGCAGTACTTC
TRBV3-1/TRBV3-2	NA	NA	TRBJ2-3	CASSPWGSLTDTQYF	TGTGCCAGCAGCCCGTGGGGGTCCCTCACAGATACGCAGTATTTT
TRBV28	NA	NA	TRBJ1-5	CASSLTASHSNQPQHF	TGTGCCAGCAGTCTGACAGCCAGCCATAGCAATCAGCCCCAGCATTTT
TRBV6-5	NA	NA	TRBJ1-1	CASRGASGGDTEAFF	TGTGCCAGCAGGGGGGCGTCTGGGGGGGACACTGAAGCTTTCTTT
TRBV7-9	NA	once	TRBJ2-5	CASSFSSGEETQYF	TGTGCCAGCAGCTTCTCCTCAGGGGAAGAGACCCAGTACTTC
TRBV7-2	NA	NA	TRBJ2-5	CASRGGGQETQYF	TGTGCCTCACGAGGAGGGGGCCAAGAGACCCAGTACTTC
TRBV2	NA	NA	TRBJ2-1	CASSVGGEQFF	TGTGCCAGCAGTGTGGGGGGAGAGCAGTTCTTC
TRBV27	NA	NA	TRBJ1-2	CASSPQVQPNYGYTF	TGTGCCAGCAGTCCACAGGTTCAGCCTAACTATGGCTACACCTTC
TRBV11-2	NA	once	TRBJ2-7	CASSLGASGYYEQYF	TGTGCCAGCAGCTTAGGAGCGAGCGGATACTACGAGCAGTACTTC
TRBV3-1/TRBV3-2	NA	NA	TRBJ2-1	CASSQDVAQPLWDEQFF	TGTGCCAGCAGCCAAGATGTAGCACAGCCCCTCTGGGATGAGCAGTTCTTC